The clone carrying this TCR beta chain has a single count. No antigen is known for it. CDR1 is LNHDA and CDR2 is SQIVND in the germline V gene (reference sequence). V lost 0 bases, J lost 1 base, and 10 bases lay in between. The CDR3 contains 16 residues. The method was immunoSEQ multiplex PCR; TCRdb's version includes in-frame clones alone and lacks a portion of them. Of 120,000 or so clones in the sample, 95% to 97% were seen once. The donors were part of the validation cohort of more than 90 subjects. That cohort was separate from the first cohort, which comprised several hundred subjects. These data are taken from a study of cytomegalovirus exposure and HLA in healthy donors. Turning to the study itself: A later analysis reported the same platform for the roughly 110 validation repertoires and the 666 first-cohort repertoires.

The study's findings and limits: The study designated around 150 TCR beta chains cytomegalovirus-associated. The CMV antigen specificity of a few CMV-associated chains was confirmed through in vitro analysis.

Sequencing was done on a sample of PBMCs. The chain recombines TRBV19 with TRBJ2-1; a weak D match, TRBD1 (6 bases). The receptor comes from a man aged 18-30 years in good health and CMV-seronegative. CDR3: CASSIEGARSYNEQFF. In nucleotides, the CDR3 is TGTGCCAGTAGTATAGAGGGGGCGAGGTCCTACAATGAGCAGTTCTTC.